This record concerns one T cell receptor (beta chain) sequence. The data are from a study of blood T cell repertoires in COVID-19. Study as a whole: Some COVID-19 samples were acute and others convalescent; all came from the United States, Italy and Spain. PBMCs, B-cell-depleted T cells, or T cells provided the cDNA or gDNA that made up the material.

Germline assignment: CDR1 MDHEN and CDR2 SYDVKM. The CDR3 loop spans 13 amino acids. V was clipped by 2 bases and J by 3 bases, with 7 bases between them. The cohort comprised adults aged roughly 18 to 95 years residing in 20 to 30 US areas. Generated by immunoSEQ multiplex PCR, the TCRdb table keeps only in-frame clones and is missing some. The profile shows about 270,000 clones, 80% to 90% of them singletons. The source of this sequence is a woman aged 18-30 years who had recovered from COVID-19. The rearrangement joins TRBV28 to TRBJ1-1; D not resolved. The sequencing input was PBMCs or T cells enriched from blood (not recorded which). CDR3 nucleotide sequence: TGTGCCAGCAGTTTAGGGCCCTACACTGAAGCTTTCTTT. This codes for CASSLGPYTEAFF. Complete variable domain (other parts from reference TRBV28 and TRBJ1-1): DVKVTQSSRYLVKRTGEKVFLECVQDMDHENMFWYRQDPGLGLRLIYFSYDVKMKEKGDIPEGYSVSREKKERFSLILESASTNQTSMYLCASSLGPYTEAFFGQGTRLTVV.